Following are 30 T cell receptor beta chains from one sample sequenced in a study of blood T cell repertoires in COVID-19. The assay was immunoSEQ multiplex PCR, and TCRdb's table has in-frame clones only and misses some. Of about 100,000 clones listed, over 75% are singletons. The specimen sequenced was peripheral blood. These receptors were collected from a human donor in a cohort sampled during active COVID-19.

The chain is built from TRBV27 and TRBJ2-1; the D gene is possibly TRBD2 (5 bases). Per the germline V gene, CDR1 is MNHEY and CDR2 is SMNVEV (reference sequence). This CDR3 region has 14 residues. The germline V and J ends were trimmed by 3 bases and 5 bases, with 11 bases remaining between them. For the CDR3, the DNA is TGTGCCAGCAGTTTTGAGGGAGTGGACAATGAGCAGTTCTTC. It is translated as CASSFEGVDNEQFF.

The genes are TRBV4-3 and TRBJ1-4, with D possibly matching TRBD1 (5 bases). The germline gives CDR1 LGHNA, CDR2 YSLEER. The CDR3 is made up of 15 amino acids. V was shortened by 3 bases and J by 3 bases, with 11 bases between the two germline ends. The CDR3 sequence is CASSHASGSNEKLFF. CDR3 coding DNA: TGCGCCAGCAGCCATGCCTCAGGGTCTAATGAAAAACTGTTTTTT.

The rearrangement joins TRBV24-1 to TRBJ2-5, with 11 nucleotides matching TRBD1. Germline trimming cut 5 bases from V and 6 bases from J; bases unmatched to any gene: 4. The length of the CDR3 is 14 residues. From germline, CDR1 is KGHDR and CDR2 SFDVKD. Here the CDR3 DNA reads TGTGCCACCAGTGGGACAGGGGGCGCGAAGACCCAGTACTTC. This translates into CATSGTGGAKTQYF.

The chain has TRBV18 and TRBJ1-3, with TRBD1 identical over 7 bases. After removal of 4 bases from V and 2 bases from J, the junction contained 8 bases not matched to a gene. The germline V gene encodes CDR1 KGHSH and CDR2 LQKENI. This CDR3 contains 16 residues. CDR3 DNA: TGTGCCAGCTCACTCCTGACAGGGAAGGCTGGAAACACCATATATTTT. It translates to CASSLLTGKAGNTIYF.

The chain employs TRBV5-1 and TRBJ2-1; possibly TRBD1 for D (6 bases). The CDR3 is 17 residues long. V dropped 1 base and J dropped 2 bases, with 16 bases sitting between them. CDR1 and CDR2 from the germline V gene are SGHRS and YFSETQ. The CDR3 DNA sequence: TGCGCCAGCAGCTTGACAGGGCTGATCGATGCCTACAATGAGCAGTTCTTC. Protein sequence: CASSLTGLIDAYNEQFF.

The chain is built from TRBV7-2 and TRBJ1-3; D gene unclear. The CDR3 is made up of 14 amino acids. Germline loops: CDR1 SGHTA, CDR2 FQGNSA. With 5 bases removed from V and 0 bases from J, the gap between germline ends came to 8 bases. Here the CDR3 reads CASSPLSSGNTIYF. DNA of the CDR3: TGTGCCAGCAGCCCCCTAAGCTCTGGAAACACCATATATTTT.

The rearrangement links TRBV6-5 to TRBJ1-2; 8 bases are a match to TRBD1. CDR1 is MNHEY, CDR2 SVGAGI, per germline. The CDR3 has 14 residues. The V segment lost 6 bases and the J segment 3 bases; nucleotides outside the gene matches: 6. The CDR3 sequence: CASSKDRAYYGYTF. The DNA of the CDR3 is TGTGCCAGCAGCAAGGACAGGGCTTACTATGGCTACACCTTC.

The CDR3 is CASSPLNLSSYNSPLHF. The CDR3 DNA sequence: TGTGCCAGCAGCCCACTTAACCTTAGCTCCTATAATTCACCCCTCCACTTT. The chain employs TRBV7-9 and TRBJ1-6; D uncertain. Trimming left V 5 bases short and J 0 bases short, with 14 bases between. Germline V gene lookup returns CDR1 SEHNR and CDR2 FQNEAQ (reference sequence). The CDR3 covers 17 residues.

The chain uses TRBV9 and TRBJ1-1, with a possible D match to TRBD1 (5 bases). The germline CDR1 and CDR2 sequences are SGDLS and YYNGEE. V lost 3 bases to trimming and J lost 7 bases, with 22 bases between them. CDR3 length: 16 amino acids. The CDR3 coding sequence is TGTGCCAGCAGCGCCCGATGGGCACGGGGGGACGGTGAAGCTTTCTTT. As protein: CASSARWARGDGEAFF.

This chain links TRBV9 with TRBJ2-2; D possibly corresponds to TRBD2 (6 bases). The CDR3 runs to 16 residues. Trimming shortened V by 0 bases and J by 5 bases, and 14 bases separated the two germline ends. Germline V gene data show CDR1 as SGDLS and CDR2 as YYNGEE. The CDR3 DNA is TGTGCCAGCAGCGTAGGAAGTAGCGGAAATACCGGGGAGCTGTTTTTT. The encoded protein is CASSVGSSGNTGELFF. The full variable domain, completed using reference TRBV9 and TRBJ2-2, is DSGVTQTPKHLITATGQRVTLRCSPRSGDLSVYWYQQSLDQGLQFLIQYYNGEERAKGNILERFSAQQFPDLHSELNLSSLELGDSALYFCASSVGSSGNTGELFFGEGSRLTVL.

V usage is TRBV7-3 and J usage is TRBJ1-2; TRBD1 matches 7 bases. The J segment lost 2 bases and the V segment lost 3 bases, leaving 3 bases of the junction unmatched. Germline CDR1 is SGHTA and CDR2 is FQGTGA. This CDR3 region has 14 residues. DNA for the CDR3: TGTGCCAGCAGCTTCGCAGGGGGGAACTATGGCTACACCTTC. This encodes CASSFAGGNYGYTF.

The CDR3 nucleotides are TGTGCCAGCCAAGCGGGGCGGAGCACAGATACGCAGTATTTT. Amino acids: CASQAGRSTDTQYF. The V and J genes are TRBV6-5 and TRBJ2-3; TRBD2 matches 7 bases. The CDR3 consists of 14 residues. The J segment lost 0 bases and the V segment lost 8 bases, leaving 5 bases of the junction unmatched. Germline CDR1 is MNHEY and CDR2 is SVGAGI.

The CDR3 sequence: CASSLYSNQPQHF. CDR3 sequence (DNA): TGTGCCAGCAGCTTATATAGCAATCAGCCCCAGCATTTT. This sequence joins TRBV11-2 and TRBJ1-5; no clear D. Between the trimmed V and J ends, which lost 2 bases and 0 bases, there was a span of 2 bases. Per the germline V gene, CDR1 is SGHAT and CDR2 is FQNNGV. CDR3 length: 13 residues.

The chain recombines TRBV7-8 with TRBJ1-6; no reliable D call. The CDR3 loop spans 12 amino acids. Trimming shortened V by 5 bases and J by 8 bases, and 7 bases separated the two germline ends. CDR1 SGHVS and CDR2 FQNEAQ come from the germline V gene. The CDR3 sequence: CASSLRDSPLHF. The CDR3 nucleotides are TGTGCCAGCAGCCTCCGGGATTCACCCCTCCACTTT.

CDR3 sequence reads: CASTRLAGGIADTQYF. The DNA for the CDR3 is TGTGCCAGCACAAGACTAGCGGGGGGCATTGCAGATACGCAGTATTTT. This chain uses TRBV2 with TRBJ2-3; 13 bases agree with TRBD2. CDR1 is SNHLY and CDR2 is FYNNEI in the germline V gene. The CDR3 is 16 residues long. With V trimmed by 7 bases and J by 4 bases, 8 bases remained unmatched.

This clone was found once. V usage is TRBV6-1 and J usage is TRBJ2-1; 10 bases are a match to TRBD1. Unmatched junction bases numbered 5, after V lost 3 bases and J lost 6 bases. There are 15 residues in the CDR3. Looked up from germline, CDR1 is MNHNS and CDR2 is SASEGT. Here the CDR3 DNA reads TGTGCCAGCAGTGAGGGGACAGGGGCTGCCAATGAGCAGTTCTTC. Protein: CASSEGTGAANEQFF.

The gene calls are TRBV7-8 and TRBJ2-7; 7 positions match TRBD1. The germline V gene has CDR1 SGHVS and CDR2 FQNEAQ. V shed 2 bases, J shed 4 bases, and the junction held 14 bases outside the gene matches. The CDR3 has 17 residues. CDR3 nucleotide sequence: TGTGCCAGCAGCTTATCTCCCCAGGGGGAAGCAGGGTACGAGCAGTACTTC. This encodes CASSLSPQGEAGYEQYF. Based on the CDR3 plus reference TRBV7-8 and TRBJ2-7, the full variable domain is GAGVSQSPRYKVAKRGQDVALRCDPISGHVSLFWYQQALGQGPEFLTYFQNEAQLDKSGLPSDRFFAERPEGSVSTLKIQRTQQEDSAVYLCASSLSPQGEAGYEQYFGPGTRLTVT.

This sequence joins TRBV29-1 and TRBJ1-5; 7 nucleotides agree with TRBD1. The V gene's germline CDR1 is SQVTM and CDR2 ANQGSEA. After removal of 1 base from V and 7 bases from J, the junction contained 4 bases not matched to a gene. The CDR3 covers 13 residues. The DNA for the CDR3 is TGCAGCGTTGAAGGAGGCAGGGGGCAGCCCCAGCATTTT. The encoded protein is CSVEGGRGQPQHF.

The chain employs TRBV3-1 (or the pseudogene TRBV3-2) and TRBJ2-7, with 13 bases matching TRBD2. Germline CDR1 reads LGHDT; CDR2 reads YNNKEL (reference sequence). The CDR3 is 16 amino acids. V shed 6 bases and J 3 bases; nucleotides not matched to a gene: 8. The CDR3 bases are TGTGCCAGCAGTCGTCGGACTAGCGGGAGACTCTACGAGCAGTACTTC. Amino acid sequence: CASSRRTSGRLYEQYF.

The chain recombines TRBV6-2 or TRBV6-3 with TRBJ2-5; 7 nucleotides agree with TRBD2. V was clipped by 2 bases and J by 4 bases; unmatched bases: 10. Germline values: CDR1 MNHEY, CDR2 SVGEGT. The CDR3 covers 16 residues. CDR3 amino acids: CASSYLGPSGGETQYF. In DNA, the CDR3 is TGTGCCAGCAGTTACCTCGGCCCGTCGGGGGGAGAGACCCAGTACTTC.

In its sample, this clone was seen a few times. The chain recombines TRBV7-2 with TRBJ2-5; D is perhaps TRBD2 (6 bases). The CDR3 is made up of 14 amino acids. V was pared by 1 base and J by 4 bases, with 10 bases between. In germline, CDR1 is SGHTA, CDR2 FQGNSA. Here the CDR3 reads CASSLVLGGETQYF. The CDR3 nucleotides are TGTGCCAGCAGCTTAGTACTGGGGGGAGAGACCCAGTACTTC.

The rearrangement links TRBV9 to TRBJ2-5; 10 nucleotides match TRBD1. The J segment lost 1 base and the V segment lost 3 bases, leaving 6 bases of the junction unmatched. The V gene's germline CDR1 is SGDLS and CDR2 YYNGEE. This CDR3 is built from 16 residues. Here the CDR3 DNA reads TGTGCCAGCAGCGCACCGGGACAGGGGATCCAAGAGACCCAGTACTTC. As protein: CASSAPGQGIQETQYF.

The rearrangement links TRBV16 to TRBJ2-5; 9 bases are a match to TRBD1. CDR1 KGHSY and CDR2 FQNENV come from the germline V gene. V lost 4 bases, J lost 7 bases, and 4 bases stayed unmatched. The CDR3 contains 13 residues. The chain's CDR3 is CASSRQDRGTQYF. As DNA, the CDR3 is TGTGCCAGCAGCCGACAGGACAGGGGGACCCAGTACTTC.

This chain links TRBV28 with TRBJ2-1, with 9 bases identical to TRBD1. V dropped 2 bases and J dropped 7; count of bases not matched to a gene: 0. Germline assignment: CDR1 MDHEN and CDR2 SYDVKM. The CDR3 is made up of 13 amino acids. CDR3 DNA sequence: TGTGCCAGCAGTTTAGGGACAGGGAATGAGCAGTTCTTC. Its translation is CASSLGTGNEQFF.

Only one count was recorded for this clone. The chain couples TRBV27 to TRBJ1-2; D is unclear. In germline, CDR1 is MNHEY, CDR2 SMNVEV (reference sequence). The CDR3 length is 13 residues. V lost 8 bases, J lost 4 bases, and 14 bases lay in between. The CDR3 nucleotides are TGTGCCAGCGGTGGGAGGGCCCCCTATGGCTACACCTTC. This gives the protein CASGGRAPYGYTF.

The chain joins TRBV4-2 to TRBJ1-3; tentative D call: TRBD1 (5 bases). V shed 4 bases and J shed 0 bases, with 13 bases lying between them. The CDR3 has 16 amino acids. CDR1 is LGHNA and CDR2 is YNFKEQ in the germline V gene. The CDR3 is CASSLEGPGSGNTIYF. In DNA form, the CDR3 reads TGTGCCAGCAGCCTAGAGGGGCCGGGCTCTGGAAACACCATATATTTT.

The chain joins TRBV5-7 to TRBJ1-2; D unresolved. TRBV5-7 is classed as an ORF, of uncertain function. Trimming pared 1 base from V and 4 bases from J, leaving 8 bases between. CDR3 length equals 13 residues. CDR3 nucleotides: TGTGCCAGCAGCTTGTGTCCGAGCTATGGCTACACCTTC. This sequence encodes CASSLCPSYGYTF.

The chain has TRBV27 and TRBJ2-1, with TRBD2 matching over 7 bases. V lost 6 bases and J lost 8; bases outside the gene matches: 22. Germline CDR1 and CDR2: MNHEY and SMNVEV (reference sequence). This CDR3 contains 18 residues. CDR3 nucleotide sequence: TGTGCCAGCAGCCCCCGAGGGAGCGGGGTAGTTATTTTCGATGAGCAGTTCTTC. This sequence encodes CASSPRGSGVVIFDEQFF.

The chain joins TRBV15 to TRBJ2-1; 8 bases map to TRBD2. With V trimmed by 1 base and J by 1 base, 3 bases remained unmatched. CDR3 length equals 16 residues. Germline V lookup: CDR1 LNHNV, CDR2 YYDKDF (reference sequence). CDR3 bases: TGTGCCACCAGCAGAGCACGGGAGGGGTCCTACAATGAGCAGTTCTTC. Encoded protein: CATSRAREGSYNEQFF. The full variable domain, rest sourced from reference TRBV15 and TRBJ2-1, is DAMVIQNPRYQVTQFGKPVTLSCSQTLNHNVMYWYQQKSSQAPKLLFHYYDKDFNNEADTPDNFQSRRPNTSFCFLDIRSPGLGDTAMYLCATSRAREGSYNEQFFGPGTRLTVL.

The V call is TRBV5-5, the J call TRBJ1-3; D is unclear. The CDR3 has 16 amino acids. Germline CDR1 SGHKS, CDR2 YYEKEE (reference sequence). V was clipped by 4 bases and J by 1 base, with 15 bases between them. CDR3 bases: TGTGCCAGCAGCCCGGGTGAGGGTACTTCTGGAAACACCATATATTTT. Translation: CASSPGEGTSGNTIYF.